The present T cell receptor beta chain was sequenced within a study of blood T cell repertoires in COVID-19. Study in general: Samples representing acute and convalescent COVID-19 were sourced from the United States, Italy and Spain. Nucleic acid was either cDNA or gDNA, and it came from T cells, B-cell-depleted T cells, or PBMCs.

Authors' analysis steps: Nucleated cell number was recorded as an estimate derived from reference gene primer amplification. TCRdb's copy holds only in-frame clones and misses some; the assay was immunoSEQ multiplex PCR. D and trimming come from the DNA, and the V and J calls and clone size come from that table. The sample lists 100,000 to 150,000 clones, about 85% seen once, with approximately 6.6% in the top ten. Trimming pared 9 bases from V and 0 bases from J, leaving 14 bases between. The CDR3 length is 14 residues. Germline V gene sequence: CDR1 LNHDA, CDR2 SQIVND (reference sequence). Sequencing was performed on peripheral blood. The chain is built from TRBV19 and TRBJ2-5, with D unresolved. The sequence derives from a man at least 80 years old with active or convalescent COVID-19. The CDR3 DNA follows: TGTGCCAGCAAATGGCGTCAGGACCAAGAGACCCAGTACTTC. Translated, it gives CASKWRQDQETQYF.